This TCR beta chain derives from a study of low-dose radiotherapy and immunotherapy resistance in tumors. Across the study: Every six weeks patients received intravenous ipilimumab 1 mg/kg, and every two weeks they received intravenous nivolumab 240 mg.

TCR amplification used around 19 PCR cycles, a constant-region primer and a V-primer adapter. After the mRNA was isolated, it was amplified using in vitro transcription. Each CDR3 protein is one row after TCRdb ran MiXCR on the reads. The repertoire holds approximately 52,000 distinct CDR3 sequences, with around a third as singletons. The time point here: after trial treatment. Treatment noted: LDRT plus nivolumab, ipilimumab, low-dose cyclophosphamide and aspirin (RACIN trial). The source material was PBMCs, sampled after low-dose radiotherapy plus immunotherapy. The TCR originated in a male donor with rectosigmoid adenocarcinoma.

The CDR3 reads CASSLLLDPEQFF. For the CDR3, the DNA is TGTGCCAGCAGTTTACTCTTGGACCCCGAGCAGTTCTTC. The gene calls are TRBV12-3 or TRBV12-4 and TRBJ2-1; D is unresolved. The CDR3 is made up of 13 amino acids. The V end was cut by 2 bases, the J end by 10 bases, with 12 bases between.